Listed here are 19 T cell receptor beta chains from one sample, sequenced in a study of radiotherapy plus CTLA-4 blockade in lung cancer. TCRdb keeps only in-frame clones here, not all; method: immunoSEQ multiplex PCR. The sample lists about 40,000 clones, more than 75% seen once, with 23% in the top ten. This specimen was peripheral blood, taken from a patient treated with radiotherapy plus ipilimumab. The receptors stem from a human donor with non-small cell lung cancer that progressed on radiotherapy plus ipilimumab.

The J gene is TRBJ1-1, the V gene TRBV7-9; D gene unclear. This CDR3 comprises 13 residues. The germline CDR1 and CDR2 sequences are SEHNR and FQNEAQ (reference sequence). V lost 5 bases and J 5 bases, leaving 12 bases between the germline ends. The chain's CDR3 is CASSPRGRTEAFF. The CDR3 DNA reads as TGTGCCAGCAGCCCCCGAGGGAGGACTGAAGCTTTCTTT.

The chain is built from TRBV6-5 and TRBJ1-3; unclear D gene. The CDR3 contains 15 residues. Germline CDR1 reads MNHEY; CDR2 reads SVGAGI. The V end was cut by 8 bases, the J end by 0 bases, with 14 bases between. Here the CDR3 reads CASAPTADSGNTIYF. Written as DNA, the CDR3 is TGTGCCAGCGCCCCCACAGCGGACTCTGGAAACACCATATATTTT.

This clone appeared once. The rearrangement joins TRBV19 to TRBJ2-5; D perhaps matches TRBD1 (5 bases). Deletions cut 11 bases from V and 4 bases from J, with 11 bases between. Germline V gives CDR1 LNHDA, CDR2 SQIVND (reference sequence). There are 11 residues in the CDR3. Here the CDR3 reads CAAGQGETQYF. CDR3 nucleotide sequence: TGTGCCGCCGGGCAGGGAGAGACCCAGTACTTC.

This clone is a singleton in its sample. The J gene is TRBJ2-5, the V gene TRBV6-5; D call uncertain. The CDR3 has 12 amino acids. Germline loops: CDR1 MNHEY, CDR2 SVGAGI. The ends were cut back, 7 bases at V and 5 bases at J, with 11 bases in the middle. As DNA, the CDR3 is TGTGCCAGCAACCCCCCTAGGGAGACCCAGTACTTC. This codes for CASNPPRETQYF.

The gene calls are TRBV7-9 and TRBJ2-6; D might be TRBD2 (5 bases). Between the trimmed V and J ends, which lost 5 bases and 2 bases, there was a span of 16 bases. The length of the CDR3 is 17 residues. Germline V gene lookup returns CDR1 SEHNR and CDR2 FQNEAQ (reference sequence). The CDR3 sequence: CASSGVGHSAGANVLTF. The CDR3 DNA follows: TGTGCCAGCAGCGGGGTGGGTCATAGCGCTGGGGCCAACGTCCTGACTTTC.

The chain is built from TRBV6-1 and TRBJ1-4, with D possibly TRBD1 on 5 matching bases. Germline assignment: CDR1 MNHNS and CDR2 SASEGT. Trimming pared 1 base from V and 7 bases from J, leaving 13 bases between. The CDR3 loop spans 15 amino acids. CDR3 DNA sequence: TGTGCCAGCAGTGAAGGAGGCAGGGCAAGTGAAAAACTGTTTTTT. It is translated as CASSEGGRASEKLFF.

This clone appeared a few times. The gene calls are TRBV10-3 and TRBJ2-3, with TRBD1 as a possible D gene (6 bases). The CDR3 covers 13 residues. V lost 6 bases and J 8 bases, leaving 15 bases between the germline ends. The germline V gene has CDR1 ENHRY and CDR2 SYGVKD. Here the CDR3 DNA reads TGTGCCATCAGCCCTTCAGGGGAAGGTACGCAGTATTTT. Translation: CAISPSGEGTQYF.

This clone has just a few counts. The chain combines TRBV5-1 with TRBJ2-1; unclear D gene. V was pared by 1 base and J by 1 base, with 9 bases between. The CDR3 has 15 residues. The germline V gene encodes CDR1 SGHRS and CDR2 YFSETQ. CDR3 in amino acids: CASSLSLQSYNEQFF. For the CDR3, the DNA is TGCGCCAGCAGCTTGAGTCTACAGTCCTACAATGAGCAGTTCTTC.

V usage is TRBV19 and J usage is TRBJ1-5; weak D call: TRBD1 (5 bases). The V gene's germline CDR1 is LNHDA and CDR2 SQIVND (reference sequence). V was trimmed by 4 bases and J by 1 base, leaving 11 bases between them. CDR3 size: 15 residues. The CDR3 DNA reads TGTGCCAGTAGTAGAATCAGGGCGAGCAATCAGCCCCAGCATTTT. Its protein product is CASSRIRASNQPQHF.

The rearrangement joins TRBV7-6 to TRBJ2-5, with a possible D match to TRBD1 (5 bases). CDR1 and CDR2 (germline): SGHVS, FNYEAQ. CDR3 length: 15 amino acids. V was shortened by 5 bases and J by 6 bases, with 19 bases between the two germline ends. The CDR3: CASSPQGNSLQTQYF. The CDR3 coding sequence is TGTGCCAGCAGCCCCCAGGGAAACTCCCTCCAGACCCAGTACTTC.

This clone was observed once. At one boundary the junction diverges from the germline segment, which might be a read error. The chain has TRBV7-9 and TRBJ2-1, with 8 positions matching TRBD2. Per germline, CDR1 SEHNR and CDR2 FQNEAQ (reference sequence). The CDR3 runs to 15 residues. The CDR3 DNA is TGTGCCAGCAGCGCGTCGGGACTAGACCACAATGGGCAGTTCTTC. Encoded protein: CASSASGLDHNGQFF.

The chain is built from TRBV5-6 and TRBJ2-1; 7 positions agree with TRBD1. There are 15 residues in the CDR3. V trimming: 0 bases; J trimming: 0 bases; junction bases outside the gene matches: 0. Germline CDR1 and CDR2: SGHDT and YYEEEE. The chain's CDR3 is CASSLDRGSYNEQFF. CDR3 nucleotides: TGTGCCAGCAGCTTGGACAGGGGCTCCTACAATGAGCAGTTCTTC.

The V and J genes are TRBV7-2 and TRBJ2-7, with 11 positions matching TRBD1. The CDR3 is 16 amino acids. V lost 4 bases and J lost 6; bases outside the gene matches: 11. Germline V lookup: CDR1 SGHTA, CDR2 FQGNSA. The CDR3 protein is CASSSQSGQGVSEQYF. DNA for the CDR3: TGTGCCAGCAGCTCCCAGTCGGGACAGGGGGTCTCCGAGCAGTACTTC.

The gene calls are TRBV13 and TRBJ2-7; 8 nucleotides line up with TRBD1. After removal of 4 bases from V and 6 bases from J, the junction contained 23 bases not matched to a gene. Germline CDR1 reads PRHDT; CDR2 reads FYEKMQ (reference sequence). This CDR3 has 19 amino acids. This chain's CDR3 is CASSSFLHRRTGLGIEQYF. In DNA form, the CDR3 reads TGTGCCAGCAGCTCCTTTCTACACCGACGGACAGGGTTAGGTATCGAGCAGTACTTC. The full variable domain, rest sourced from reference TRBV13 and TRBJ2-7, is AAGVIQSPRHLIKEKRETATLKCYPIPRHDTVYWYQQGPGQDPQFLISFYEKMQSDKGSIPDRFSAQQFSDYHSELNMSSLELGDSALYFCASSSFLHRRTGLGIEQYFGPGTRLTVT.

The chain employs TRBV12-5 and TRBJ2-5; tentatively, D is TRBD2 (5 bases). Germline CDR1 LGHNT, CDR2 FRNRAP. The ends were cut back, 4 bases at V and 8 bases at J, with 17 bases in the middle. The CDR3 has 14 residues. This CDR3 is CASGSEDGVETQYF. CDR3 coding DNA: TGTGCTAGTGGTTCAGAGGACGGGGTAGAAACCCAGTACTTC.

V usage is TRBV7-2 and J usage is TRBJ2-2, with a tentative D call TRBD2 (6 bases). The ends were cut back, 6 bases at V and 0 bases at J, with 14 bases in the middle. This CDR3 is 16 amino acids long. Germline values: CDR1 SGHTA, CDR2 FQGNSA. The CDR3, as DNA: TGTGCCAGCAGAGGAGGTCCGGGGGCGAACACCGGGGAGCTGTTTTTT. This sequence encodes CASRGGPGANTGELFF.

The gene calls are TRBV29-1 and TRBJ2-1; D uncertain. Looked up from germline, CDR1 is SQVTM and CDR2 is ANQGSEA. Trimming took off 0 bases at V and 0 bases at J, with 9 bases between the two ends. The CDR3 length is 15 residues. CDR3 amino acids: CSVEDYPSSYNEQFF. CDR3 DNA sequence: TGCAGCGTTGAAGATTACCCCAGCTCCTACAATGAGCAGTTCTTC.

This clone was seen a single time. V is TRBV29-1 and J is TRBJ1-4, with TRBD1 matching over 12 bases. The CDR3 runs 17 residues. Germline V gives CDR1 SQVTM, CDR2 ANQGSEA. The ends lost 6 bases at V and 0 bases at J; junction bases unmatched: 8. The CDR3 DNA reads TGCAGCGTGAAGGGGACAGGGGGCTTTTCAACTAATGAAAAACTGTTTTTT. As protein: CSVKGTGGFSTNEKLFF.

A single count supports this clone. The CDR3 DNA reads as TGTGCTAGTGGTTTGGCGACAGGGGCCCCCTACGAGCAGTACTTC. This gives the protein CASGLATGAPYEQYF. The chain carries TRBV12-5 and TRBJ2-7; 8 bases are shared with TRBD1. The J segment lost 2 bases and the V segment lost 1 base, leaving 4 bases of the junction unmatched. This CDR3 is 15 amino acids long. Germline V CDR1 and CDR2: LGHNT, FRNRAP.